These 8 T cell receptor beta chains were all obtained from the same sample, sequenced in a study of OX40 agonist ivuxolimab in advanced cancers. The assay was immunoSEQ multiplex PCR, and TCRdb's table has in-frame clones only and misses some. Among around 46,000 clones listed, around nine tenths were seen once. The material was CD4+ or CD8+ T cells sorted from blood, obtained in a trial of the OX40 agonist ivuxolimab. The receptors here all came from an adult with an advanced solid tumor such as melanoma, head and neck, liver or kidney cancer.

As concerns this clone: The junction shows a germline mismatch at one end, possibly a read error. The rearrangement links TRBV27 to TRBJ2-1, with D uncertain. Germline CDR1 MNHEY, CDR2 SMNVEV (reference sequence). The CDR3 is 15 amino acids. The CDR3 DNA sequence: TGTGCCAGCGGTTTATTCTCGGGCCTAGACAATGAGCAGTTCTTC. This translates into CASGLFSGLDNEQFF.

The chain carries TRBV6-5 and TRBJ2-1; D is possibly TRBD1 (6 bases). CDR1 and CDR2 (germline): MNHEY, SVGAGI. V was pared by 5 bases and J by 0 bases, with 11 bases between. This CDR3 spans 15 amino acids. The CDR3 spells CASSRETGSYNEQFF. In DNA form, the CDR3 reads TGTGCCAGCAGTAGGGAGACAGGCTCCTACAATGAGCAGTTCTTC.

This rearrangement joins TRBV5-1 to TRBJ1-1; 7 positions agree with TRBD1. Trimming at V came to 2 bases and at J to 4 bases, leaving 17 bases not matched to a gene. The CDR3 contains 18 residues. Germline V lookup: CDR1 SGHRS, CDR2 YFSETQ. This chain's CDR3 is CASSFTGATVGLGTEAFF. The CDR3 nucleotides read TGCGCCAGCAGCTTTACAGGGGCGACCGTGGGTTTGGGCACTGAAGCTTTCTTT.

CDR3: CASSLFTTSGSSYEQYF. The CDR3 bases are TGTGCCAGCAGCTTATTCACTACTAGCGGTAGCTCCTACGAGCAGTACTTC. The V call is TRBV7-9, the J call TRBJ2-7; the match to TRBD2 covers 8 bases. The CDR3 spans 17 residues. Germline V gene data show CDR1 as SEHNR and CDR2 as FQNEAQ (reference sequence). J gave up 0 bases and V 2 bases, and 9 bases lay outside the gene matches.

The rearrangement uses TRBV7-9 and TRBJ2-2, with 9 bases aligning to TRBD2. This CDR3 spans 19 amino acids. Germline-derived CDR1 and CDR2 are SEHNR and FQNEAQ (reference sequence). With V trimmed by 3 bases and J by 0 bases, 11 bases remained unmatched. The CDR3 coding sequence is TGTGCCAGCAGCTTGCACGGTAGCGGGGGACCACCGAACACCGGGGAGCTGTTTTTT. It translates to CASSLHGSGGPPNTGELFF.

V gene TRBV27 combines with J gene TRBJ2-1; D not certain. This CDR3 is built from 12 residues. V was clipped by 3 bases and J by 13 bases, with 13 bases between them. Germline assignment: CDR1 MNHEY and CDR2 SMNVEV (reference sequence). This CDR3 reads CASSLSLGQQFF. The DNA for the CDR3 is TGTGCCAGCAGTTTGAGTCTAGGGCAACAGTTCTTC.

This clone was observed a single time. The rearrangement links TRBV29-1 to TRBJ2-1; 13 bases are shared with TRBD2. The V gene end was trimmed by 7 bases and the J gene end by 8 bases; junction bases not matched to a gene: 14. The CDR3 contains 16 residues. Looked up from germline, CDR1 is SQVTM and CDR2 is ANQGSEA. The CDR3 sequence: CSEMRWTSGSGDEQFF. The CDR3 DNA reads TGCAGCGAGATGAGATGGACTAGCGGGAGTGGGGATGAGCAGTTCTTC.

V usage is TRBV19 and J usage is TRBJ2-1; tentatively, D is TRBD1 or TRBD2 (6 bases each). This CDR3 is built from 15 residues. The germline gives CDR1 LNHDA, CDR2 SQIVND (reference sequence). Trimming pared 8 bases from V and 0 bases from J, leaving 14 bases between. CDR3 sequence: CASGKGGNSYNEQFF. The DNA of the CDR3 is TGTGCCAGTGGAAAGGGGGGAAACTCCTACAATGAGCAGTTCTTC.